The 10 T cell receptor beta chains below all came from one sample that was sequenced in a study of shared T cell receptors in the human thymus. Method: immunoSEQ multiplex PCR; TCRdb's copy keeps in-frame clones and lacks some. The data show 500,000 to 750,000 clones, with 70% to 90% seen just once and 0.0095% to 0.013% held by the top ten. These data also formed part of another study, on human thymus T cells.

Sequencing input: thymocytes. The receptors originated from a boy under two years old with a congenital heart defect.

The chain joins TRBV30 to TRBJ2-1, with 13 bases that match TRBD2. Trimming took 4 bases from V and 4 from J; bases not matched to a gene: 10. Germline CDR1 reads GTSNPN; CDR2 reads SVGIG (reference sequence). This CDR3 is built from 17 residues. CDR3 coding DNA: TGTGCCTGGACGACGACTAGCGGGAGGATAAGATACAATGAGCAGTTCTTC. Its protein is CAWTTTSGRIRYNEQFF.

The CDR3 DNA reads as TGTGCCAGCAGTTTGCGACCCGGAGGCGGGGAGACCCAGTACTTC. As protein: CASSLRPGGGETQYF. The rearrangement links TRBV6-5 to TRBJ2-5; perhaps TRBD2 as D (5 bases). Trimming took 4 bases from V and 5 from J, leaving 17 bases between them. This CDR3 has 15 residues. Germline-derived CDR1 and CDR2 are MNHEY and SVGAGI.

This rearrangement joins TRBV6-6 to TRBJ1-5, with 9 positions matching TRBD1. Germline V gene lookup returns CDR1 MNHNY and CDR2 SVGAGI (reference sequence). The CDR3 sequence is 14 residues long. V lost 10 bases to trimming and J lost 3 bases; unmatched junction nucleotides: 7. DNA of the CDR3: TGTGCCACCAACAGGGGGCCGACCAATCAGCCCCAGCATTTT. Residues: CATNRGPTNQPQHF.

This chain joins TRBV28 and TRBJ1-1, with D uncertain. V was shortened by 6 bases and J by 11 bases, with 13 bases between the two germline ends. Germline CDR1 MDHEN, CDR2 SYDVKM. The CDR3 totals 11 residues. CDR3 nucleotides: TGTGCCAGCAGGACCCGAGGGCGGGCTTTCTTT. It translates to CASRTRGRAFF. The complete variable domain, with remaining parts taken from reference TRBV28 and TRBJ1-1, reads DVKVTQSSRYLVKRTGEKVFLECVQDMDHENMFWYRQDPGLGLRLIYFSYDVKMKEKGDIPEGYSVSREKKERFSLILESASTNQTSMYLCASRTRGRAFFGQGTRLTVV.

The V call is TRBV15, the J call TRBJ1-4; possible D gene TRBD1, 5 bases. The V gene lost 6 bases and the J gene lost 4 bases, with 18 bases spanning the gap. Germline CDR1 reads LNHNV; CDR2 reads YYDKDF (reference sequence). The CDR3 is 16 amino acids. DNA of the CDR3: TGTGCCACCAGGAGCCGGATTGGGGCCGGTAATGAAAAACTGTTTTTT. It is translated as CATRSRIGAGNEKLFF.

The chain employs TRBV15 and TRBJ2-7; D might be TRBD2 (6 bases). Trimming left V 0 bases short and J 6 bases short, with 18 bases between. Germline lookup yields CDR1 LNHNV and CDR2 YYDKDF (reference sequence). This CDR3 comprises 16 residues. Here the CDR3 DNA reads TGTGCCACCAGCAGAGAGGGGGGTACGGCGTTTGGCGAGCAGTACTTC. It translates to CATSREGGTAFGEQYF. Complete variable domain (other parts from reference TRBV15 and TRBJ2-7): DAMVIQNPRYQVTQFGKPVTLSCSQTLNHNVMYWYQQKSSQAPKLLFHYYDKDFNNEADTPDNFQSRRPNTSFCFLDIRSPGLGDTAMYLCATSREGGTAFGEQYFGPGTRLTVT.

V usage is TRBV29-1 and J usage is TRBJ2-1; 9 nucleotides line up with TRBD2. The CDR3 covers 15 residues. Germline CDR1 SQVTM, CDR2 ANQGSEA. The trim removed 7 bases at V and 6 bases at J, leaving 13 bases unmatched. CDR3 residues: CSGASGTFPGNEQFF. CDR3 coding DNA: TGCAGCGGGGCTAGCGGGACATTCCCCGGCAATGAGCAGTTCTTC.

The V call is TRBV29-1, the J call TRBJ2-3; no reliable D call. From germline, CDR1 is SQVTM and CDR2 ANQGSEA. The CDR3 is 16 residues long. The V and J ends lost 4 bases and 0 bases respectively, with 17 bases between them. CDR3 residues: CSVGGAYRTSTDTQYF. The DNA of the CDR3 is TGCAGCGTTGGAGGTGCTTATCGAACTAGCACAGATACGCAGTATTTT.

This sequence joins TRBV21-1 and TRBJ2-2; the table's TRBD2 call for D was not verified on the DNA. TRBV21-1 is an annotated pseudogene. This CDR3 contains 10 residues. The CDR3 reads CAYLVGELFF. DNA for the CDR3: TGTGCCTATCTAGTTGGGGAGCTGTTTTTT.

The rearrangement uses TRBV9 and TRBJ2-2; weak D call: TRBD1 (6 bases). Germline values: CDR1 SGDLS, CDR2 YYNGEE. This CDR3 region has 16 residues. Trimming pared 4 bases from V and 1 base from J, leaving 14 bases between. CDR3 region: CASSLGGEGNTGELFF. For the CDR3, the DNA is TGTGCCAGCAGCCTAGGGGGAGAGGGGAACACCGGGGAGCTGTTTTTT.